This T cell receptor (beta chain) was obtained from a study of cytomegalovirus exposure and HLA in healthy donors. The PCR contained 60 Vbeta and 13 Jbeta primers. This table comes from immunoSEQ multiplex PCR, and its TCRdb copy is limited to in-frame clones, with some not included. The sample includes 120,000 to 150,000 clones, 73% of them seen just once. In germline, CDR1 is SGHRS, CDR2 YFSETQ. The junction had 10 bases not matched to a gene; V was cut back by 0 bases and J by 2 bases. This CDR3 has 17 amino acids. Material: PBMCs. This receptor was taken from a woman in her thirties or forties in good health and CMV-seronegative. This chain uses TRBV5-1 with TRBJ1-1; 7 bases line up with TRBD1. CDR3 region: CASSLELSTGVNTEAFF. The CDR3, as DNA: TGCGCCAGCAGCTTGGAACTATCCACAGGGGTAAACACTGAAGCTTTCTTT.